The TCR beta chain under discussion was sequenced for a study of blood T cell repertoires in COVID-19. CDR3 length: 15 residues. Germline CDR1 reads MGHRA; CDR2 reads YSYEKL. Between the trimmed V and J ends, which lost 0 bases and 5 bases, there was a span of 13 bases. Profiling relied on immunoSEQ multiplex PCR, and the TCRdb table lists in-frame clones only, not all of them. The data hold tens of thousands of clones, with 89% observed a single time. The material sequenced was peripheral blood. The chain is built from TRBV4-1 and TRBJ1-2; D remains unclear. The receptor comes from a human donor with acute or convalescent COVID-19. The donor label of this sample is uncertain. DNA of the CDR3: TGCGCCAGCAGCCAAGATTGGGTCGGAGAATATGGCTACACCTTC. Translating it yields CASSQDWVGEYGYTF.